This TCR beta chain was identified during a study of blood T cell repertoires in COVID-19. Turning to the study itself: Collection of acute and convalescent COVID-19 samples took place in the United States, Italy and Spain. T cells, B-cell-depleted T cells, or PBMCs provided the cDNA or gDNA that served as material.

Original analysis: Reference gene primers were amplified, and this amplification served to estimate nucleated cell counts. TCRdb keeps only in-frame clones here, not all; method: immunoSEQ multiplex PCR. V, J and clone size derive from that table, while D and trimming were established from the DNA sequence. This sample has under 300,000 clones, with 65% to 90% found just once. This CDR3 region has 11 residues. The germline CDR1 and CDR2 sequences are SNHLY and FYNNEI. V was shortened by 4 bases and J by 4 bases, with 5 bases between the two germline ends. The receptor comes from a human donor in a cohort sampled during active COVID-19. V is TRBV2 and J is TRBJ2-7, with D unresolved. Source material: peripheral blood. The CDR3 spells CASSAQYEQYF. The CDR3 nucleotides are TGTGCCAGCAGTGCTCAGTACGAGCAGTACTTC.